This passage covers 20 T cell receptor beta chains from one sample sequenced in a study of blood T cell repertoires in COVID-19. Profiling relied on immunoSEQ multiplex PCR, and the TCRdb table lists in-frame clones only, not all of them. The data contain 200,000 to 250,000 clones, more than 75% of them singletons. The sample taken for sequencing was peripheral blood. The receptor set was obtained from a woman older than 75 with COVID-19, enrolled during active disease.

CDR3 sequence (DNA): TGTGCCAGCAGCCTGACAGGGGGGTTTAACACCGGGGAGCTGTTTTTT. Residues: CASSLTGGFNTGELFF. This chain joins TRBV5-5 and TRBJ2-2, with TRBD1 matching over 9 bases. Germline loops: CDR1 SGHKS, CDR2 YYEKEE (reference sequence). CDR3 length: 16 residues. V was clipped by 4 bases and J by 2 bases; unmatched bases: 6.

V is TRBV12-3 or TRBV12-4 and J is TRBJ1-1; no definite D call. This CDR3 has 13 amino acids. V lost 6 bases, J lost 5 bases, and 13 bases lay in between. The CDR3 region is CASSTKLGTEAFF. The DNA for the CDR3 is TGTGCCAGCAGCACTAAACTCGGGACTGAAGCTTTCTTT.

The gene calls are TRBV7-9 and TRBJ1-1, with 7 bases identical to TRBD1. Germline-derived CDR1 and CDR2 are SEHNR and FQNEAQ (reference sequence). The V and J ends lost 2 bases and 3 bases, in that order; junction bases with no gene match: 6. This CDR3 is built from 15 residues. CDR3 coding DNA: TGTGCCAGCAGCTTAAGGATTACAGGGGACACTGAAGCTTTCTTT. It encodes CASSLRITGDTEAFF.

On this clone itself: In the same sample, other DNA sequences code for this CDR3. This chain uses TRBV5-1 with TRBJ2-2, with 7 bases fitting TRBD1. Germline V gives CDR1 SGHRS, CDR2 YFSETQ. Trimming cost V 1 base and J 2 bases; bases outside gene matches: 2. This CDR3 has 15 residues. The CDR3 region is CASSLRTGNTGELFF. As DNA, the CDR3 is TGCGCCAGCAGCTTGAGGACAGGTAACACCGGGGAGCTGTTTTTT.

This chain uses TRBV24-1 with TRBJ2-2, with D possibly TRBD1 on 5 matching bases. Germline loops: CDR1 KGHDR, CDR2 SFDVKD. The CDR3 runs 15 residues. Trimming cost V 3 bases and J 5 bases, with 12 bases left between them. CDR3 region: CATSDAVGATGELFF. The CDR3, as DNA: TGTGCCACCAGTGATGCTGTAGGGGCGACCGGGGAGCTGTTTTTT.

The V call is TRBV5-1, the J call TRBJ1-2; no reliable D call. The CDR3 length is 15 residues. Germline loops: CDR1 SGHRS, CDR2 YFSETQ. The V end was cut by 1 base, the J end by 1 base, with 11 bases between. The CDR3 DNA sequence: TGCGCCAGCAGCTTGCCCGATCCCGGTAACTATGGCTACACCTTC. The encoded protein is CASSLPDPGNYGYTF.

This clone occurred once. The chain couples TRBV5-4 to TRBJ1-2; tentatively, D is TRBD1 (6 bases). CDR1 and CDR2 from the germline V gene are SGHNT and YYREEE (reference sequence). The V gene lost 4 bases and the J gene lost 7 bases, with 23 bases spanning the gap. The CDR3 consists of 16 residues. The CDR3 bases are TGTGCCAGCAGCCTATACGACGGGGGGGGGCCTGGTGGCTACACCTTC. Translation: CASSLYDGGGPGGYTF.

The V and J genes are TRBV30 and TRBJ1-5, with 7 bases identical to TRBD1. With V trimmed by 1 base and J by 7 bases, 4 bases remained unmatched. The germline CDR1 and CDR2 sequences are GTSNPN and SVGIG (reference sequence). The CDR3 is 13 amino acids. CDR3 loop: CAWSGGGDQPQHF. The CDR3 coding sequence is TGTGCCTGGAGTGGAGGGGGCGACCAGCCCCAGCATTTT.

V usage is TRBV6-5 and J usage is TRBJ2-3, with D tentatively TRBD2 (6 bases). CDR3 length: 13 amino acids. Germline loops: CDR1 MNHEY, CDR2 SVGAGI. Trimming shortened V by 6 bases and J by 4 bases, and 11 bases separated the two germline ends. CDR3 loop: CASRRDFADTQYF. In nucleotides, the CDR3 is TGTGCCAGCAGGCGGGACTTTGCAGATACGCAGTATTTT.

The chain recombines TRBV20-1 with TRBJ1-3, with unresolved D. V was trimmed by 3 bases and J by 1 base, leaving 10 bases between them. The CDR3 consists of 14 residues. Germline V gene lookup returns CDR1 DFQATT and CDR2 SNEGSKA (reference sequence). The CDR3 sequence is CSASYDSSGNTIYF. Here the CDR3 DNA reads TGCAGTGCTAGTTATGACTCATCTGGAAACACCATATATTTT.

The V gene is TRBV2, the J gene TRBJ1-5; 10 nucleotides match TRBD1. Germline CDR1 is SNHLY and CDR2 is FYNNEI. V lost 5 bases, J lost 6 bases, and 4 bases stayed unmatched. The CDR3 loop spans 14 amino acids. The chain's CDR3 is CASSPTGGLQPQHF. The CDR3 nucleotides read TGTGCCAGCAGTCCGACAGGGGGCCTTCAGCCCCAGCATTTT.

The J gene is TRBJ2-5, the V gene TRBV2; D unclear. The CDR3 consists of 14 residues. Germline V lookup: CDR1 SNHLY, CDR2 FYNNEI. V lost 4 bases and J lost 1, with 10 bases in between. CDR3 region: CASSGLSAQETQYF. The CDR3 region has the DNA TGTGCCAGCAGTGGTCTCAGCGCCCAAGAGACCCAGTACTTC.

This rearrangement joins TRBV9 to TRBJ1-4; D is perhaps TRBD1 (6 bases). The CDR3 covers 14 residues. Germline V gene lookup returns CDR1 SGDLS and CDR2 YYNGEE. Trimming removed 4 bases from V and 5 bases from J, with 12 bases in between. The DNA of the CDR3 is TGTGCCAGCAGCATGGGTGGGACAAATGAAAAACTGTTTTTT. The encoded protein is CASSMGGTNEKLFF.

This clone has ten or more counts. V gene TRBV21-1 combines with J gene TRBJ1-2; the table's D call, TRBD1, has no DNA check behind it. TRBV21-1 is termed a pseudogene. This CDR3 comprises 15 residues. The CDR3 DNA sequence: TGTGCCAGCCCAGGGGGGAGGAGGTGGGACTATGGCTACACCTTC. Its translation: CASPGGRRWDYGYTF.

The rearrangement links TRBV2 to TRBJ2-6, with D perhaps matching TRBD1 (5 bases). Per germline, CDR1 SNHLY and CDR2 FYNNEI. V dropped 7 bases and J dropped 0 bases, with 19 bases sitting between them. This CDR3 contains 18 residues. The CDR3 DNA follows: TGTGCCAGCACAACTGGGCAGGGCCGACTCTCTGGGGCCAACGTCCTGACTTTC. Amino acids: CASTTGQGRLSGANVLTF. Variable domain in full (rest from reference TRBV2 and TRBJ2-6): EPEVTQTPSHQVTQMGQEVILRCVPISNHLYFYWYRQILGQKVEFLVSFYNNEISEKSEIFDDQFSVERPDGSNFTLKIRSTKLEDSAMYFCASTTGQGRLSGANVLTFGAGSRLTVL.

Only a few counts were recorded for this clone. The chain recombines TRBV11-2 with TRBJ1-1; D is unclear. This CDR3 has 16 amino acids. Germline values: CDR1 SGHAT, CDR2 FQNNGV. V dropped 5 bases and J dropped 1 base, with 17 bases sitting between them. The CDR3 here is CASSPITPGGNTEAFF. Written as DNA, the CDR3 is TGTGCCAGCAGCCCAATAACCCCCGGAGGGAACACTGAAGCTTTCTTT.

This clone was detected once. The chain couples TRBV4-1 to TRBJ2-7; the D gene is possibly TRBD1 (6 bases). V lost 4 bases, J lost 6 bases, and 22 bases lay in between. This CDR3 spans 16 amino acids. The germline V gene encodes CDR1 MGHRA and CDR2 YSYEKL. CDR3: CASSPDAAGAKGEQYF. Here the CDR3 DNA reads TGCGCCAGCAGCCCTGACGCGGCAGGGGCTAAGGGCGAGCAGTACTTC.

In its sample, this clone was seen a few times. This sequence joins TRBV3-1 (or the pseudogene TRBV3-2) and TRBJ1-1; D unclear. V was trimmed by 3 bases and J by 1 base, leaving 6 bases between them. The CDR3 is made up of 13 amino acids. From germline, CDR1 is LGHDT and CDR2 YNNKEL (reference sequence). CDR3 in amino acids: CASSQRENTEAFF. Here the CDR3 DNA reads TGTGCCAGCAGCCAGCGCGAGAACACTGAAGCTTTCTTT.

J is TRBJ2-1 and V is TRBV5-1; D may be TRBD1 (6 bases). Germline V gives CDR1 SGHRS, CDR2 YFSETQ. Trimming took 5 bases from V and 3 from J, leaving 15 bases between them. The CDR3 totals 15 residues. The CDR3 DNA reads as TGCGCCAGCAGTTACCAGGGGTCGGGCTACAATGAGCAGTTCTTC. Its protein is CASSYQGSGYNEQFF. Based on the CDR3 plus reference TRBV5-1 and TRBJ2-1, the full variable domain is KAGVTQTPRYLIKTRGQQVTLSCSPISGHRSVSWYQQTPGQGLQFLFEYFSETQRNKGNFPGRFSGRQFSNSRSEMNVSTLELGDSALYLCASSYQGSGYNEQFFGPGTRLTVL.

The chain links TRBV5-1 to TRBJ2-5, with 9 bases identical to TRBD1. Germline V CDR1 and CDR2: SGHRS, YFSETQ. Losses at the gene ends were 4 bases for V and 3 bases for J; bases not matched to a gene: 4. The CDR3 loop spans 14 amino acids. The CDR3 nucleotides are TGCGCCAGCAGCACGGGACAGGGAGAAGAGACCCAGTACTTC. Translating it yields CASSTGQGEETQYF.